The 13 T cell receptor beta chains reported below all come from one sample, sequenced in a study of cytomegalovirus exposure and HLA in healthy donors. The PCR was carried out with 60 Vbeta primers and 13 Jbeta primers. Sequencing used immunoSEQ multiplex PCR; TCRdb keeps in-frame clones, though not all of them. The sample shows under 250,000 clones, 75% to 90% of them seen only once. The sample was PBMCs. The receptors here all came from a boy aged 2 to 9 in good health and CMV-seronegative.

The rearrangement uses TRBV9 and TRBJ1-2; D unresolved. The CDR3 runs 12 residues. V was clipped by 4 bases and J by 3 bases, with 7 bases between them. Per the germline V gene, CDR1 is SGDLS and CDR2 is YYNGEE. CDR3 in DNA: TGTGCCAGCAGCCGGGAGGACTATGGCTACACCTTC. Protein: CASSREDYGYTF.

As regards this clone: The germline gene is not matched at one end of the junction; a read error may be the cause. The chain recombines TRBV7-9 with TRBJ1-5, with a tentative D call TRBD1 (5 bases). The CDR3 totals 17 residues. Germline V lookup: CDR1 SEHNR, CDR2 FQNEAQ (reference sequence). CDR3 amino acids: CSSSLGADGENNQPQHF. The CDR3 coding sequence is TGTTCCAGCAGCTTAGGGGCGGACGGGGAAAACAATCAGCCCCAGCATTTT.

The V and J genes are TRBV7-9 and TRBJ1-5; a weak D match, TRBD1 (6 bases). V lost 5 bases, J lost 0 bases, and 11 bases lay in between. Per the germline V gene, CDR1 is SEHNR and CDR2 is FQNEAQ (reference sequence). The length of the CDR3 is 15 residues. The CDR3 nucleotides are TGTGCCAGCAGCCCTGGACAGTATAGCAATCAGCCCCAGCATTTT. This encodes CASSPGQYSNQPQHF.

The chain recombines TRBV12-1 with TRBJ2-7; the D call of TRBD1 is as the table states it, not checked on the DNA. TRBV12-1 is listed as a pseudogene. This CDR3 has 17 amino acids. The CDR3 DNA is TGTGCCAGCAGCCCGGGTGGGTGGACAGGGGGAAAGTACGAGCAGTACTTC. Its protein is CASSPGGWTGGKYEQYF.

V gene TRBV19 combines with J gene TRBJ2-7; D might be TRBD2 (6 bases). Per the germline V gene, CDR1 is LNHDA and CDR2 is SQIVND (reference sequence). V lost 4 bases, J lost 2 bases, and 18 bases lay in between. The CDR3 loop spans 16 amino acids. The CDR3 DNA sequence: TGTGCCAGTAGTACTGCCGGGTCGGGAGCCCCCTACGAGCAGTACTTC. Amino acid sequence: CASSTAGSGAPYEQYF.

The gene calls are TRBV19 and TRBJ1-5; maybe TRBD1 (5 bases). Trimming removed 1 base at V and 1 base at J, with 8 bases between. The germline V gene has CDR1 LNHDA and CDR2 SQIVND (reference sequence). The CDR3 has 15 residues. The DNA for the CDR3 is TGTGCCAGTAGTATAGCCGGGGGAAGCAATCAGCCCCAGCATTTT. It codes for CASSIAGGSNQPQHF.

The V and J genes are TRBV5-1 and TRBJ2-7, with TRBD2 as a possible D gene (6 bases). The CDR3 consists of 13 residues. With 4 bases removed from V and 6 bases from J, the gap between germline ends came to 14 bases. Germline V gene sequence: CDR1 SGHRS, CDR2 YFSETQ. The CDR3 bases are TGCGCCAGCAGCCAATCACGGGGGAGCGAGCAGTACTTC. Translated, it gives CASSQSRGSEQYF.

This clone has only one observation. The chain uses TRBV9 and TRBJ1-6; 8 bases are shared with TRBD1. The V and J ends lost 3 bases and 4 bases, in that order; junction bases with no gene match: 3. Germline CDR1 and CDR2: SGDLS and YYNGEE. This CDR3 region has 15 residues. The CDR3 DNA reads TGTGCCAGCAGCGGTAACAGGGGGTATAATTCACCCCTCCACTTT. It specifies CASSGNRGYNSPLHF.

This clone was seen only a few times. This chain's CDR3 is CASSIGNQEAFF. CDR3 bases: TGTGCCAGTAGTATAGGTAACCAGGAAGCTTTCTTT. V gene TRBV19 combines with J gene TRBJ1-1; D is unresolved. CDR1 is LNHDA, CDR2 SQIVND, per germline (reference sequence). This CDR3 comprises 12 residues. The ends were cut back, 1 base at V and 8 bases at J, with 8 bases in the middle. The entire variable domain, with the rest obtained from reference TRBV19 and TRBJ1-1, is as follows: DGGITQSPKYLFRKEGQNVTLSCEQNLNHDAMYWYRQDPGQGLRLIYYSQIVNDFQKGDIAEGYSVSREKKESFPLTVTSAQKNPTAFYLCASSIGNQEAFFGQGTRLTVV.

The rearrangement uses TRBV29-1 and TRBJ1-1, with TRBD1 matching over 8 bases. There are 12 residues in the CDR3. The ends lost 8 bases at V and 6 bases at J; junction bases unmatched: 8. Germline CDR1 and CDR2: SQVTM and ANQGSEA. Here the CDR3 DNA reads TGCAGCCACACGCAACAGGGGGCTGAAGCTTTCTTT. Translated, it gives CSHTQQGAEAFF.

This clone turned up a few times. This CDR3 is also generated by other DNA sequences in the sample. The chain joins TRBV5-4 to TRBJ2-7, with D tentatively TRBD1 (6 bases). The CDR3 runs to 14 residues. Deletions cut 5 bases from V and 1 base from J, with 13 bases between. The germline gives CDR1 SGHNT, CDR2 YYREEE (reference sequence). CDR3 in DNA: TGTGCCAGCAGTACCGGGACAACGTCCTACGAGCAGTACTTC. Amino acid sequence: CASSTGTTSYEQYF.

This clone came up a few times. V usage is TRBV6-1 and J usage is TRBJ1-1; D call uncertain. Germline V lookup: CDR1 MNHNS, CDR2 SASEGT. V was pared by 6 bases and J by 1 base, with 9 bases between. The CDR3 is 13 residues long. DNA for the CDR3: TGTGCCAGCAGCCGCGGGTGGAACACTGAAGCTTTCTTT. Translated: CASSRGWNTEAFF.

This rearrangement joins TRBV4-1 to TRBJ1-1, with a weak D call TRBD1 (6 bases). The CDR3 loop spans 15 amino acids. Looked up from germline, CDR1 is MGHRA and CDR2 is YSYEKL. The germline V and J ends were trimmed by 1 base and 4 bases, with 13 bases remaining between them. The CDR3 DNA reads TGCGCCAGCAGCCAAGCCCAGACAGGACGCACTGAAGCTTTCTTT. Encoded protein: CASSQAQTGRTEAFF.